One TCR beta chain is described in this entry. This clonotype showed up just a few times. It lacks a known antigen. Base quality data are lacking; no much larger clone is found one base away. This entry comes from a study of T-cell reconstitution after alpha-beta-depleted transplantation in children (dated by TCRdb to the mid-2010s). As for the study more broadly: Using TCR repertoire profiling, the study quantitatively followed how T-cell immune reconstitution unfolded in children after TCRalphabeta/CD19-depleted allogeneic hematopoietic cell transplantation. General findings and caveats noted by the study authors: In some patients, the high TCRbeta diversity seen at day 60 was put down to recipient T cells and intrathymic progenitors that had survived conditioning. Hyperexpanded clone frequencies declined over subsequent months; after one year, T-cell counts and TCRbeta diversity were mostly attributed to newly produced T cells. Apparently early alphabetaT-cell count recovery about two months after transplant reportedly relied on only several hundred rapidly expanded clones derived from non-depleted graft cells.

Sample treatment or condition, as interpreted from the label and publication: allogeneic hematopoietic cell transplantation with graft depleted of TCRalphabeta T cells and CD19 B cells. The transplant recipients were children given TCRalphabeta/CD19-depleted allogeneic hematopoietic cell grafts. V is cut by 3 bases and J by 5 bases, and the space between the germline ends is 10 bases. Including the terminal cysteine and phenylalanine, the CDR3 comprises 13 residues. This entry keeps only the CDR3 DNA: 39 bases, framed from base 1. CDR1 and CDR2 are read off the germline V gene (reference sequence) as DFQATT and SNEGSKA. The method behind the library was PCR. Reads for this sample came from an Illumina HiSeq 2500. Molecular barcoding was employed in the preparation of TCR libraries, with unique molecular identifiers being used to normalize TCRbeta repertoire quantification. TCRdb cleaned the public reads at Q25 with fastp, built clones with MiXCR and kept in-frame beta chains. Each CDR3 protein appears once, grouped with its most common genes and DNA. The sample table holds 90,000 to 100,000 distinct CDR3 sequences, of which 20% to 30% were seen once. The ten biggest clones cover over 20% of the sample.

The V and J segments used are TRBV20-1 and TRBJ1-4, with the identity of the D gene unclear. This clonotype was sampled from a boy aged 2 to 9 with acute lymphoblastic leukemia, due to receive a stem cell transplant. This specimen was PBMCs, taken before TCRalphabeta/CD19-depleted stem cell transplant. In nucleotides, the sequence is TGCAGTGCTAGTCCTTCGGTGAATGAAAAACTGTTTTTT. Translation gives CSASPSVNEKLFF.